The rows below give T cell receptor beta chains drawn from one sample of a study of CD8 T cells in ankylosing spondylitis. MiXCR, run by TCRdb on the 5' RACE reads, gives a single entry per CDR3 protein. The sample records some 140,000 distinct CDR3 sequences, 7% to 10% being singletons. Sequencing was done on a sample of synovial fluid, either unsorted or a sorted T cell fraction (not recorded which). These receptors all come from a male donor with ankylosing spondylitis. Both conserved end residues are part of each CDR3. The D gene is left open where the match is weak. Size values are once, few and many counts, or a class for expanded clones, and some rows have none.

V	size	D	J	CDR3	DNA
TRBV7-8	many	.	TRBJ1-1	CASSLAARLTEAFF	TGTGCCAGCAGCTTAGCAGCCAGGCTAACTGAAGCTTTCTTT
TRBV20-1	many	.	TRBJ1-2	CSARGGFNYGYTF	TGCAGTGCTAGGGGCGGTTTTAACTATGGCTACACCTTC
TRBV7-2	many	TRBD1	TRBJ1-1	CASPTGGWTEAFF	TGTGCCAGCCCGACAGGGGGATGGACTGAAGCTTTCTTT
TRBV6-5	many	.	TRBJ2-3	CASSSQGASSTDTQYF	TGTGCCAGCAGTTCCCAAGGGGCCTCTAGCACAGATACGCAGTATTTT
TRBV6-1	few	TRBD2	TRBJ2-2	CASSPGTSGNTGELFF	TGTGCCAGCAGTCCAGGGACTAGCGGGAACACCGGGGAGCTGTTTTTT
TRBV27	many	.	TRBJ2-7	CASSPGYTADSLEQYF	TGTGCCAGCAGTCCCGGGTACACGGCCGATAGTCTCGAGCAGTACTTC
TRBV5-1	.	.	TRBJ1-4	CASSFSGYDDEKLFF	TGCGCCAGCAGCTTTTCAGGGTATGACGATGAAAAACTGTTTTTT
TRBV18	few	.	TRBJ2-3	CASFVQASTDTQYF	TGTGCCAGCTTTGTGCAGGCCAGCACAGATACGCAGTATTTT
TRBV12-3/TRBV12-4	.	.	TRBJ2-7	CACREERNEQYF	TGTGCCTGCCGGGAAGAAAGGAACGAGCAGTACTTC
TRBV7-2	.	TRBD2	TRBJ2-1	CASRRSGGAYEQFF	TGTGCCAGCAGAAGGAGCGGGGGGGCCTATGAGCAGTTCTTC
TRBV9	.	.	TRBJ1-6	CASSVGQASYNSPLHF	TGTGCCAGCAGCGTAGGCCAGGCCTCCTATAATTCACCCCTCCACTTT
TRBV7-2	few	TRBD2	TRBJ2-1	CASSLARLAGYYNEQFF	TGTGCCAGCAGCTTAGCGCGACTAGCGGGGTACTACAATGAGCAGTTCTTC
TRBV27	many	.	TRBJ2-5	CASSLTGETQYF	TGTGCCAGCAGTTTAACCGGGGAGACCCAGTACTTC
TRBV4-3	many	.	TRBJ2-2	CASRAKQGGHTGELFF	TGCGCCAGCCGTGCTAAACAGGGGGGGCACACCGGGGAGCTGTTTTTT
TRBV20-1	many	.	TRBJ1-1	CSACKTGTLDEAFF	TGCAGTGCATGCAAAACTGGGACTTTGGATGAAGCTTTCTTT
TRBV20-1	few	TRBD2	TRBJ2-5	CSARDFGGGSQETQYF	TGCAGTGCTAGAGATTTCGGCGGGGGATCCCAAGAGACCCAGTACTTC
TRBV21-1	few	.	TRBJ1-6	CASSRNQGDCNSPLHF	TGTGCCAGCAGCAGAAACCAGGGTGATTGTAATTCACCCCTCCACTTT
TRBV14	few	.	TRBJ2-5	CASSRDSLRGQYF	TGTGCCAGCAGCCGGGACTCCCTAAGGGGCCAGTACTTC
TRBV25-1	.	.	TRBJ2-3	CASSRGSAQYF	TGTGCCAGCAGTAGAGGGTCTGCGCAGTATTTT
TRBV5-1	many	.	TRBJ2-1	CASTSPSPHNEQFF	TGCGCCAGCACCTCCCCGTCCCCACACAATGAGCAGTTCTTC
TRBV7-2	.	TRBD1	TRBJ1-5	CASSLGMDRVQPQHF	TGTGCCAGCAGCTTAGGGATGGACAGGGTCCAGCCCCAGCATTTT
TRBV7-2	many	.	TRBJ2-5	CASSLTGLETQYF	TGTGCCAGCAGCCTAACAGGGTTAGAGACCCAGTACTTC